One sample yielded the 28 T cell receptor beta chains listed below, sequenced in a study of neurological immune-mediated disorders. TCRdb called the 5' RACE reads again in MiXCR, with one record for every CDR3 protein. The sample has roughly 45,000 distinct CDR3 sequences; about an eighth are singletons. The time point: longitudinal time-point 2. Sequenced input: PBMCs. Receptor source: a male donor with HTLV-1-associated myelopathy (HAM/TSP).

At least ten counts were recorded for this clonotype. The chain joins TRBV7-2 to TRBJ2-2, with D uncertain. The CDR3 spans 15 residues. V was shortened by 2 bases and J by 1 base, with 8 bases between the two germline ends. From germline, CDR1 is SGHTA and CDR2 FQGNSA. CDR3 protein: CASSLLVGNTGELFF. CDR3 sequence (DNA): TGTGCCAGCAGCTTACTAGTGGGGAACACCGGGGAGCTGTTTTTT.

This clonotype was counted at least ten times. The V call is TRBV29-1, the J call TRBJ2-5, with 8 bases that match TRBD2. This CDR3 is 14 amino acids long. V shed 4 bases and J 1 base; nucleotides not matched to a gene: 5. CDR1 and CDR2 (germline): SQVTM, ANQGSEA. The CDR3 protein is CSVGGGGFQETQYF. The CDR3 DNA is TGCAGCGTTGGGGGCGGGGGGTTCCAAGAGACCCAGTACTTC. The variable domain in full, with the rest retrieved from reference TRBV29-1 and TRBJ2-5, is SAVISQKPSRDICQRGTSLTIQCQVDSQVTMMFWYRQQPGQSLTLIATANQGSEATYESGFVIDKFPISRPNLTFSTLTVSNMSPEDSSIYLCSVGGGGFQETQYFGPGTRLLVL.

This clonotype was seen many times. V is TRBV7-2 and J is TRBJ1-3; D ambiguous. In germline, CDR1 is SGHTA, CDR2 FQGNSA. CDR3 length: 12 residues. The V and J ends lost 0 bases and 8 bases respectively, with 5 bases between them. The CDR3, as DNA: TGTGCCAGCAGCTTAGCTTGGGACACCATATATTTT. It yields the protein CASSLAWDTIYF.

This clonotype was counted ten times or more. The V call is TRBV19, the J call TRBJ1-1; D gene unclear. The germline CDR1 and CDR2 sequences are LNHDA and SQIVND (reference sequence). Trimming took off 3 bases at V and 1 base at J, with 9 bases between the two ends. This CDR3 has 14 residues. The CDR3 bases are TGTGCCAGTAGTATTGGACGGACGAACACTGAAGCTTTCTTT. Translating it yields CASSIGRTNTEAFF.

This rearrangement joins TRBV20-1 to TRBJ2-5; 9 nucleotides line up with TRBD2. V gave up 0 bases and J gave up 5 bases; unmatched junction bases: 10. The CDR3 runs 16 residues. CDR1 is DFQATT and CDR2 is SNEGSKA in the germline V gene (reference sequence). The CDR3 region has the DNA TGCAGTGCTAGAGATCTCGGGCGGGGGGGCGGCGAGACCCAGTACTTC. Amino acids: CSARDLGRGGGETQYF.

J is TRBJ2-3 and V is TRBV11-2, with D perhaps matching TRBD2 (6 bases). The CDR3 covers 16 residues. Trimming removed 3 bases from V and 3 bases from J, with 16 bases in between. The germline gives CDR1 SGHAT, CDR2 FQNNGV. CDR3 nucleotide sequence: TGTGCCAGCAGCTTGACGACTATCGGGGGTACAGATACGCAGTATTTT. Protein product: CASSLTTIGGTDTQYF.

This clonotype was counted at least ten times. The chain combines TRBV20-1 with TRBJ2-7, with D perhaps TRBD1 (5 bases). Trimming pared 2 bases from V and 4 bases from J, leaving 9 bases between. CDR3 size: 12 residues. Germline CDR1 and CDR2: DFQATT and SNEGSKA (reference sequence). CDR3 DNA: TGCAGTGCTAGACCCACAGGTTACGAGCAGTACTTC. Translating gives CSARPTGYEQYF.

This clonotype was recorded at least ten times. The rearrangement joins TRBV10-3 to TRBJ2-2; D not certain. The CDR3 spans 15 residues. Trimming pared 0 bases from V and 4 bases from J, leaving 9 bases between. The germline CDR1 and CDR2 sequences are ENHRY and SYGVKD. CDR3 residues: CAISESGSLTGELFF. DNA of the CDR3: TGTGCCATCAGTGAGTCTGGCTCCCTCACCGGGGAGCTGTTTTTT.

This clonotype was seen at least ten times. This chain links TRBV3-1 with TRBJ2-7, with TRBD2 matching over 11 bases. This CDR3 has 17 amino acids. CDR1 is LGHDT, CDR2 YNNKEL, per germline (reference sequence). Germline trimming cut 1 base from V and 2 bases from J; bases unmatched to any gene: 7. The CDR3 coding sequence is TGTGCCAGCAGCCAAGTTCTAGCGGGGGGACGAACCTACGAGCAGTACTTC. Translating gives CASSQVLAGGRTYEQYF.

This clonotype was picked up many times. The chain carries TRBV6-5 and TRBJ1-1, with D maybe TRBD1 (5 bases). Germline V lookup: CDR1 MNHEY, CDR2 SVGAGI. Trimming shortened V by 4 bases and J by 2 bases, and 17 bases separated the two germline ends. This CDR3 region has 16 residues. Here the CDR3 DNA reads TGTGCCAGCAGTTCCGAGGGGCGGAGGGGAAACACTGAAGCTTTCTTT. This gives the protein CASSSEGRRGNTEAFF.

This clonotype was detected many times. The chain couples TRBV5-1 to TRBJ2-2; D is perhaps TRBD1 (5 bases). The CDR3 runs 12 residues. The germline V gene has CDR1 SGHRS and CDR2 YFSETQ. Trimming took 7 bases from V and 9 from J, leaving 13 bases between them. DNA of the CDR3: TGCGCCAGCGCCTTTGGGGCGAGGGAGCTGTTTTTT. Translating gives CASAFGARELFF.

At least ten counts were recorded for this clonotype. V gene TRBV5-1 combines with J gene TRBJ2-3, with D unresolved. The CDR3 covers 13 residues. In germline, CDR1 is SGHRS, CDR2 YFSETQ. V was cut by 0 bases and J by 3 bases, with 5 bases left in between. This CDR3 is CASSLVGTDTQYF. CDR3 in DNA: TGCGCCAGCAGCTTGGTGGGAACAGATACGCAGTATTTT.

There are many counts of this clonotype. This rearrangement joins TRBV18 to TRBJ1-4; no clear D. Germline CDR1 is KGHSH and CDR2 is LQKENI. The CDR3 is made up of 13 amino acids. The V end lost 3 bases, the J end lost 16 bases, and 18 bases lay between the germline ends. CDR3 DNA: TGTGCCAGCTCACCCTATCAGGATACGGGTGCGTTTTTT. Protein sequence: CASSPYQDTGAFF.

This clonotype has ten or more counts. The rearrangement uses TRBV5-1 and TRBJ2-7; D gene ambiguous. The CDR3 consists of 15 residues. V lost 0 bases and J 7 bases, leaving 17 bases between the germline ends. Germline CDR1 SGHRS, CDR2 YFSETQ. The CDR3 DNA reads as TGCGCCAGCAGCTTGGAGGCAGCTGGGGTTACAGAGCAGTACTTC. This encodes CASSLEAAGVTEQYF.

This clonotype was observed at least ten times. This sequence joins TRBV20-1 and TRBJ1-6; D possibly corresponds to TRBD1 (6 bases). V lost 3 bases and J 7 bases, leaving 16 bases between the germline ends. This CDR3 is 15 amino acids long. Germline lookup yields CDR1 DFQATT and CDR2 SNEGSKA (reference sequence). The CDR3 here is CSASNFNRANSPLHF. CDR3 DNA sequence: TGCAGTGCTAGTAATTTTAACAGGGCCAATTCACCCCTCCACTTT.

Ten or more counts support this clonotype. This chain joins TRBV15 and TRBJ2-5, with D possibly matching TRBD2 (6 bases). CDR1 is LNHNV and CDR2 is YYDKDF in the germline V gene (reference sequence). The CDR3 has 14 amino acids. Trimming cost V 4 bases and J 3 bases, with 12 bases left between them. The DNA of the CDR3 is TGTGCCACCAGCAACGGACTAACTGAAGAGACCCAGTACTTC. Translation: CATSNGLTEETQYF.

This clonotype was counted at least ten times. The chain couples TRBV11-2 to TRBJ1-1; the D is unclear. This CDR3 has 14 amino acids. Looked up from germline, CDR1 is SGHAT and CDR2 is FQNNGV. The V end lost 4 bases, the J end lost 0 bases, and 9 bases lay between the germline ends. CDR3 coding DNA: TGTGCCAGCAGCTCCGGACGGTTGAACACTGAAGCTTTCTTT. This translates into CASSSGRLNTEAFF.

This clonotype was picked up many times. The V and J genes are TRBV20-1 and TRBJ1-5; D not certain. The CDR3 spans 13 residues. Germline CDR1 is DFQATT and CDR2 is SNEGSKA (reference sequence). Trimming stripped 6 bases from V and 3 bases from J, with 12 bases between. In nucleotides, the CDR3 is TGCAGTGCCGCCGGGCCCGCCAATCAGCCCCAGCATTTT. It translates to CSAAGPANQPQHF.

The sample holds a few counts of this clonotype. The V call is TRBV27, the J call TRBJ1-5; D is undetermined. CDR1 and CDR2 (germline): MNHEY, SMNVEV (reference sequence). The CDR3 consists of 15 residues. V gave up 4 bases and J gave up 2 bases, with 12 bases separating them. CDR3: CASSSYSARNQPQHF. The CDR3 DNA is TGTGCCAGCAGTTCGTACAGCGCCCGCAATCAGCCCCAGCATTTT.

Relative to its sample, this clonotype is medium-sized. V is TRBV7-9 and J is TRBJ2-1; 9 bases agree with TRBD2. The CDR3 contains 16 residues. The V gene end was trimmed by 0 bases and the J gene end by 2 bases; junction bases not matched to a gene: 2. CDR1 and CDR2 from the germline V gene are SEHNR and FQNEAQ (reference sequence). For the CDR3, the DNA is TGTGCCAGCAGCTTAGCCCTAGCGGGGACCTACAATGAGCAGTTCTTC. Translated, it gives CASSLALAGTYNEQFF.

In this sample, this clonotype turned up many times. The chain joins TRBV4-3 to TRBJ2-7, with D uncertain. The CDR3 spans 15 residues. The V gene lost 1 base and the J gene lost 3 bases, with 13 bases spanning the gap. Per the germline V gene, CDR1 is LGHNA and CDR2 is YSLEER. The CDR3 protein is CASSQVYDASYEQYF. In DNA form, the CDR3 reads TGCGCCAGCAGCCAAGTGTACGACGCGAGCTACGAGCAGTACTTC.

At least ten counts were recorded for this clonotype. This chain joins TRBV7-2 and TRBJ1-5, with a tentative D call TRBD1 (5 bases). The CDR3 extends over 14 amino acids. The germline V and J ends were trimmed by 3 bases and 4 bases, with 10 bases remaining between them. Germline-derived CDR1 and CDR2 are SGHTA and FQGNSA. CDR3 coding DNA: TGTGCCAGCAGCTTGGGGGGGTTGAATCAGCCCCAGCATTTT. Translating gives CASSLGGLNQPQHF.

There are many counts of this clonotype. The chain is built from TRBV20-1 and TRBJ1-2, with TRBD1 identical over 8 bases. Germline assignment: CDR1 DFQATT and CDR2 SNEGSKA (reference sequence). The V gene end was trimmed by 5 bases and the J gene end by 0 bases; junction bases not matched to a gene: 5. The CDR3 consists of 14 residues. DNA of the CDR3: TGCAGTGCTCCAGGACAGGGCGCTAACTATGGCTACACCTTC. This translates into CSAPGQGANYGYTF.

This clonotype has at least ten counts. V and J are TRBV5-1 and TRBJ2-1, with 7 bases matching TRBD2. The CDR3 is 15 residues long. J was trimmed by 5 bases and V by 0 bases; bases with no gene match: 5. Looked up from germline, CDR1 is SGHRS and CDR2 is YFSETQ. Here the CDR3 DNA reads TGCGCCAGCAGCTTGGTATTAGCGGGCGACAATGAGCAGTTCTTC. Translated: CASSLVLAGDNEQFF.

This clonotype was seen repeatedly, ten times or more. The CDR3 reads CASSLATGANQPQHF. The CDR3 nucleotides are TGTGCCAGCAGTTTAGCGACAGGGGCGAATCAGCCCCAGCATTTT. This chain links TRBV12-3 or TRBV12-4 with TRBJ1-5, with 8 positions matching TRBD1. CDR3 length: 15 amino acids. V lost 0 bases, J lost 4 bases, and 2 bases stayed unmatched.

This clonotype was seen many times. The chain joins TRBV5-4 to TRBJ1-5; D gene ambiguous. Germline CDR1 is SGHNT and CDR2 is YYREEE (reference sequence). Trimming took off 0 bases at V and 9 bases at J, with 10 bases between the two ends. This CDR3 is 13 amino acids long. The CDR3 spells CASSLGGKPPQHF. As DNA, the CDR3 is TGTGCCAGCAGCTTGGGGGGTAAGCCGCCCCAGCATTTT.

This clonotype showed up many times. The chain carries TRBV20-1 and TRBJ1-6, with 9 bases matching TRBD1. J gave up 7 bases and V 6 bases, and 4 bases lay outside the gene matches. This CDR3 has 13 amino acids. CDR1 and CDR2 (germline): DFQATT, SNEGSKA (reference sequence). In DNA, the CDR3 is TGCAGTGCAAGGACAGGGGAAAATTCACCCCTCCACTTT. It codes for CSARTGENSPLHF.

This clonotype came up many times. The chain links TRBV28 to TRBJ2-7, with 7 positions matching TRBD1. The V gene end was trimmed by 5 bases and the J gene end by 5 bases; junction bases not matched to a gene: 6. CDR3 length: 13 residues. Germline V gene sequence: CDR1 MDHEN, CDR2 SYDVKM. The chain's CDR3 is CASSQGQSHEQYF. The CDR3 nucleotides read TGTGCCAGCAGTCAGGGACAGTCCCACGAGCAGTACTTC.